Listed here are 20 T cell receptor beta chains from one sample, sequenced in a study of identical twins. TCRdb fed the 5' RACE reads into MiXCR, producing one record per CDR3 protein. The data show roughly 350,000 distinct CDR3 sequences, about 9% seen once. Sequenced: naive T cells sorted from blood. These receptors all come from a woman between 45 and 60 years old in good health.

This clonotype was detected many times. The chain has TRBV6-5 and TRBJ1-2; TRBD1 matches at 10 bases. CDR1 and CDR2 from the germline V gene are MNHEY and SVGAGI. V shed 4 bases and J 3 bases; nucleotides not matched to a gene: 8. There are 16 residues in the CDR3. CDR3 sequence (DNA): TGTGCCAGCAGTTCCACCTGGGACAGGGGCGACTATGGCTACACCTTC. Its protein is CASSSTWDRGDYGYTF.

This clonotype was counted at least ten times. The chain combines TRBV19 with TRBJ2-1, with TRBD2 identical over 14 bases. The germline CDR1 and CDR2 sequences are LNHDA and SQIVND (reference sequence). CDR3 length: 16 amino acids. With 9 bases clipped from V and 0 bases from J, the junction kept 4 bases outside the gene matches. CDR3 nucleotide sequence: TGTGCCAGAAAAGGGACTAGCGGGAGCTCCTACAATGAGCAGTTCTTC. This sequence encodes CARKGTSGSSYNEQFF.

The chain uses TRBV2 and TRBJ2-2, with TRBD2 identical over 7 bases. Trimming took 6 bases from V and 6 from J; bases not matched to a gene: 16. The CDR3 has 17 residues. In germline, CDR1 is SNHLY, CDR2 FYNNEI. The DNA of the CDR3 is TGTGCCAGCAGCATAAGTTTGTTGAGCGGGGCGGCCGGGGAGCTGTTTTTT. It specifies CASSISLLSGAAGELFF.

This clonotype was recorded many times. The rearrangement links TRBV20-1 to TRBJ2-1; the match to TRBD2 covers 14 bases. CDR1 DFQATT and CDR2 SNEGSKA come from the germline V gene (reference sequence). V was clipped by 4 bases and J by 6 bases; unmatched bases: 2. The CDR3 has 14 residues. The CDR3 protein is CSAIGTSGSNEQFF. In DNA form, the CDR3 reads TGCAGTGCTATCGGGACTAGCGGGAGCAATGAGCAGTTCTTC.

This clonotype was detected a few times. The rearrangement joins TRBV20-1 to TRBJ2-1, with TRBD1 matching 7 bases. The V and J ends lost 5 bases and 4 bases, in that order; junction bases with no gene match: 8. CDR3 size: 14 residues. Germline CDR1 DFQATT, CDR2 SNEGSKA (reference sequence). Here the CDR3 reads CSALTRTGYNEQFF. CDR3 bases: TGCAGTGCTTTGACCCGGACAGGATACAATGAGCAGTTCTTC.

This clonotype was counted at least ten times. The genes are TRBV7-9 and TRBJ2-3; D is unresolved. Trimming took off 3 bases at V and 5 bases at J, with 6 bases between the two ends. The CDR3 is made up of 12 amino acids. Germline CDR1 is SEHNR and CDR2 is FQNEAQ (reference sequence). The CDR3 DNA follows: TGTGCCAGCAGCTTGAAGGGAGATACGCAGTATTTT. Its protein product is CASSLKGDTQYF.

V gene TRBV4-1 combines with J gene TRBJ2-7; D is perhaps TRBD1 (5 bases). V shed 2 bases and J shed 4 bases, with 12 bases lying between them. Germline CDR1 and CDR2: MGHRA and YSYEKL. The CDR3 spans 14 residues. CDR3 nucleotides: TGCGCCAGCAGCCAACCTGCCCCAGGGTACGAGCAGTACTTC. Protein sequence: CASSQPAPGYEQYF.

This clonotype was counted only a few times. One end of the junction fails to match germline, which may point to a read error. The V and J genes are TRBV29-1 and TRBJ2-3; 9 bases match TRBD1. In germline, CDR1 is SQVTM, CDR2 ANQGSEA. The CDR3 length is 14 residues. The CDR3 is CSVEGTGMIDTQYF. In DNA, the CDR3 is TGCAGCGTCGAAGGGACAGGGATGATAGATACGCAGTATTTT.

This clonotype was recorded many times. The chain carries TRBV12-3 or TRBV12-4 and TRBJ1-2; weak D call: TRBD1 (6 bases). With 6 bases removed from V and 5 bases from J, the gap between germline ends came to 13 bases. This CDR3 region has 13 residues. The CDR3 sequence: CASRPIGTYGYTF. CDR3 coding DNA: TGTGCCAGCAGGCCAATCGGGACATATGGCTACACCTTC.

This clonotype occurred many times. The chain couples TRBV10-2 to TRBJ2-1; 11 bases match TRBD2. The V gene end was trimmed by 6 bases and the J gene end by 3 bases; junction bases not matched to a gene: 1. The CDR3 covers 14 residues. Germline-derived CDR1 and CDR2 are WSHSY and SAAADI. CDR3 DNA sequence: TGCGCCAGCAGACTAGCGGGAGTCTACAATGAGCAGTTCTTC. This sequence encodes CASRLAGVYNEQFF.

This clonotype was observed a few times. The rearrangement joins TRBV27 to TRBJ1-1; D is uncertain. Trimming stripped 10 bases from V and 0 bases from J, with 15 bases between. Germline values: CDR1 MNHEY, CDR2 SMNVEV (reference sequence). This CDR3 spans 14 amino acids. CDR3 in amino acids: CATSGGPMNTEAFF. The CDR3 DNA is TGTGCCACCTCGGGCGGACCGATGAACACTGAAGCTTTCTTT.

This clonotype was seen only a few times. This chain uses TRBV3-1 with TRBJ2-5; 13 bases match TRBD2. Germline CDR1 LGHDT, CDR2 YNNKEL (reference sequence). The CDR3 consists of 16 residues. V shed 4 bases, J shed 5 bases, and the junction held 7 bases outside the gene matches. This CDR3 reads CASSPKGLAGLETQYF. CDR3 sequence (DNA): TGTGCCAGCAGCCCAAAGGGACTAGCGGGATTGGAGACCCAGTACTTC.

A few counts support this clonotype. The chain links TRBV13 to TRBJ2-3, with a tentative D call TRBD2 (6 bases). Trimming stripped 5 bases from V and 8 bases from J, with 17 bases between. CDR3 length equals 14 residues. The germline CDR1 and CDR2 sequences are PRHDT and FYEKMQ (reference sequence). The DNA for the CDR3 is TGTGCCAGCAGCGGTGGCGGCGGGGCGCGTACGCAGTATTTT. Translation: CASSGGGGARTQYF.

This clonotype was seen more than once but under ten times. CDR3 sequence reads: CASSRRLAGAPGDEQYF. CDR3 nucleotides: TGTGCCAGCTCACGACGACTAGCGGGAGCGCCGGGCGACGAGCAGTACTTC. V and J are TRBV18 and TRBJ2-7; 12 bases are a match to TRBD2. This CDR3 has 17 amino acids. V gave up 4 bases and J gave up 5 bases; unmatched junction bases: 12. Germline assignment: CDR1 KGHSH and CDR2 LQKENI. Supplemented by reference TRBV18 and TRBJ2-7, the full variable domain reads NAGVMQNPRHLVRRRGQEARLRCSPMKGHSHVYWYRQLPEEGLKFMVYLQKENIIDESGMPKERFSAEFPKEGPSILRIQQVVRGDSAAYFCASSRRLAGAPGDEQYFGPGTRLTVT.

This clonotype has only a few counts. The chain joins TRBV7-6 to TRBJ2-7, with 13 bases aligning to TRBD2. The CDR3 has 16 amino acids. Germline values: CDR1 SGHVS, CDR2 FNYEAQ. The ends lost 1 base at V and 5 bases at J; junction bases unmatched: 5. CDR3 nucleotide sequence: TGTGCCAGCAGCTTAGGGACTAGCGGGAGTTTCGACGAGCAGTACGTC. Protein product: CASSLGTSGSFDEQYV.

In this sample, this clonotype turned up a few times. V gene TRBV20-1 combines with J gene TRBJ2-1; 8 nucleotides line up with TRBD2. The CDR3 runs to 14 residues. Germline V lookup: CDR1 DFQATT, CDR2 SNEGSKA (reference sequence). The trim removed 5 bases at V and 5 bases at J, leaving 8 bases unmatched. The CDR3 bases are TGCAGTGCTGCCGGCGAGCGGGAGAACAATGAGCAGTTCTTC. This translates into CSAAGERENNEQFF.

The chain recombines TRBV24-1 with TRBJ2-7; the D is unclear. The length of the CDR3 is 15 residues. The V gene's germline CDR1 is KGHDR and CDR2 SFDVKD. V gave up 3 bases and J gave up 4 bases, with 15 bases separating them. DNA of the CDR3: TGTGCCACCAGTGATCCAAAAAATGGGGAATACGAGCAGTACTTC. It encodes CATSDPKNGEYEQYF.

This clonotype was found a few times. The chain carries TRBV18 and TRBJ1-5; maybe TRBD1 (5 bases). Germline V gene lookup returns CDR1 KGHSH and CDR2 LQKENI. This CDR3 contains 14 residues. Trimming stripped 2 bases from V and 3 bases from J, with 8 bases between. CDR3 coding DNA: TGTGCCAGCTCACCAGGGGCAGACAATCAGCCCCAGCATTTT. Translating it yields CASSPGADNQPQHF.

This clonotype was detected ten times or more. The chain employs TRBV6-1 and TRBJ2-7, with 7 bases aligning to TRBD1. Trimming took 9 bases from V and 2 from J; bases not matched to a gene: 4. The CDR3 has 12 amino acids. Germline V gene sequence: CDR1 MNHNS, CDR2 SASEGT. The CDR3 DNA is TGTGCCAGTGGACAGGCGACCTACGAGCAGTACGTC. Its protein is CASGQATYEQYV.

This clonotype was seen at least ten times. The chain uses TRBV5-1 and TRBJ2-1, with 7 positions matching TRBD2. From germline, CDR1 is SGHRS and CDR2 YFSETQ. The trim removed 4 bases at V and 7 bases at J, leaving 5 bases unmatched. This CDR3 region has 13 residues. As DNA, the CDR3 is TGCGCCAGCAGCGAGGGAGGGGTTAATGAGCAGTTCTTC. This translates into CASSEGGVNEQFF.